Below are 31 T cell receptor beta chains sequenced from a single sample in a study of OX40 agonist ivuxolimab in advanced cancers. Sequencing used immunoSEQ multiplex PCR; TCRdb keeps in-frame clones, though not all of them. The sample carries roughly 11,000 clones, roughly 85% recorded once. The sequencing here drew on CD4+ or CD8+ T cells sorted from blood, taken in a trial of the OX40 agonist ivuxolimab. These receptors originate from an adult with an advanced solid tumor such as melanoma, head and neck, liver or kidney cancer.

The CDR3 DNA reads TGTGCCAGCAGCCATGGGACTAGCATACAGAATGAGCAGTTCTTC. Translated: CASSHGTSIQNEQFF. The V and J genes are TRBV28 and TRBJ2-1; 9 bases agree with TRBD2. The CDR3 has 15 amino acids. The germline V gene encodes CDR1 MDHEN and CDR2 SYDVKM. After removal of 6 bases from V and 7 bases from J, the junction contained 10 bases not matched to a gene.

V and J are TRBV30 and TRBJ2-7; D is perhaps TRBD1 (6 bases). The CDR3 runs to 15 residues. Germline assignment: CDR1 GTSNPN and CDR2 SVGIG (reference sequence). Trimming removed 2 bases at V and 2 bases at J, with 16 bases between. The CDR3 sequence is CAWSIGQSNTYEQYF. CDR3 DNA: TGTGCCTGGAGTATTGGACAGAGTAATACCTACGAGCAGTACTTC.

This rearrangement joins TRBV27 to TRBJ1-2, with TRBD1 matching over 9 bases. With 3 bases clipped from V and 0 bases from J, the junction kept 2 bases outside the gene matches. Germline CDR1 is MNHEY and CDR2 is SMNVEV (reference sequence). The CDR3 runs 15 residues. The CDR3 coding sequence is TGTGCCAGCAGTTTCGGGACAGGGACTAACTATGGCTACACCTTC. This codes for CASSFGTGTNYGYTF.

The chain combines TRBV9 with TRBJ2-7; 14 bases match TRBD2. The CDR3 sequence is 20 residues long. V trimming: 4 bases; J trimming: 5 bases; junction bases outside the gene matches: 20. Germline V CDR1 and CDR2: SGDLS, YYNGEE. The CDR3 DNA follows: TGTGCCAGCAGCCCGAACAGGGTTGGGGGACTAGCGGGAGTCACAGACGAGCAGTACTTC. Its translation: CASSPNRVGGLAGVTDEQYF.

The DNA for the CDR3 is TGTGCCAGCAGCTTGGACGGGAGGACAAAAAACATTCAGTACTTC. Amino acid sequence: CASSLDGRTKNIQYF. This chain uses TRBV5-6 with TRBJ2-4; TRBD2 matches at 7 bases. V was pared by 0 bases and J by 4 bases, with 4 bases of the junction left unmatched. Per germline, CDR1 SGHDT and CDR2 YYEEEE. CDR3 length: 15 residues.

Points on this clone: Germline and junction disagree at one end, which may indicate a read error. The chain recombines TRBV7-9 with TRBJ2-7; D might be TRBD2 (5 bases). Germline V gene data show CDR1 as SEHNR and CDR2 as FQNEAQ (reference sequence). The CDR3 totals 15 residues. The CDR3 DNA reads as TGCGCCAGCAGCCAACAAAGGACTGGCTCCTACGAGCAGTACTTC. The encoded protein is CASSQQRTGSYEQYF.

The sample holds one count of this clone. V is TRBV6-5 and J is TRBJ2-1, with D uncertain. The length of the CDR3 is 15 residues. V lost 2 bases, J lost 8 bases, and 16 bases lay in between. Germline CDR1 MNHEY, CDR2 SVGAGI. The CDR3 DNA sequence: TGTGCCAGCAGTTACGGTGGCGGACCTTATTATGAGCAGTTCTTC. This gives the protein CASSYGGGPYYEQFF.

This chain uses TRBV11-1 with TRBJ2-1; 14 bases line up with TRBD2. V lost 3 bases and J lost 3; bases outside the gene matches: 4. This CDR3 comprises 17 residues. Germline V gene sequence: CDR1 SGHAT, CDR2 FQDESV (reference sequence). The CDR3 bases are TGTGCCAGCAGCTTCGGACTAGCGGGAGGTCTCTACAATGAGCAGTTCTTC. Translation: CASSFGLAGGLYNEQFF.

The chain carries TRBV7-9 and TRBJ2-5, with TRBD2 as a possible D gene (6 bases). CDR1 SEHNR and CDR2 FQNEAQ come from the germline V gene (reference sequence). The CDR3 is made up of 16 amino acids. Trimming left V 4 bases short and J 5 bases short, with 20 bases between. The CDR3 is CASSSPGLLAEETQYF. Written as DNA, the CDR3 is TGTGCCAGCAGCTCTCCGGGACTCCTTGCGGAGGAGACCCAGTACTTC. The variable domain in full, completed from reference TRBV7-9 and TRBJ2-5, reads DTGVSQNPRHKITKRGQNVTFRCDPISEHNRLYWYRQTLGQGPEFLTYFQNEAQLEKSRLLSDRFSAERPKGSFSTLEIQRTEQGDSAMYLCASSSPGLLAEETQYFGPGTRLLVL.

The sample holds a few counts of this clone. The chain is built from TRBV6-5 and TRBJ1-1; D uncertain. Trimming removed 8 bases at V and 2 bases at J, with 6 bases between. Per germline, CDR1 MNHEY and CDR2 SVGAGI. The CDR3 sequence is 11 residues long. The CDR3 here is CASRFNTEAFF. In nucleotides, the CDR3 is TGTGCCAGCCGGTTCAACACTGAAGCTTTCTTT.

This CDR3 is CAWGQGIDHEQFF. The CDR3 bases are TGTGCCTGGGGACAGGGGATTGATCATGAGCAGTTCTTC. This sequence joins TRBV30 and TRBJ2-1, with 9 bases that match TRBD1. CDR1 is GTSNPN, CDR2 SVGIG, per germline (reference sequence). The J segment lost 8 bases and the V segment lost 5 bases, leaving 7 bases of the junction unmatched. This CDR3 is built from 13 residues.

V usage is TRBV4-3 and J usage is TRBJ1-4, with a tentative D call TRBD1 (5 bases). The CDR3 spans 15 residues. In germline, CDR1 is LGHNA, CDR2 YSLEER. The germline V and J ends were trimmed by 0 bases and 8 bases, with 13 bases remaining between them. CDR3 bases: TGCGCCAGCAGCCAAGATCTGGCAGGGTGGGAAAAACTGTTTTTT. Translation: CASSQDLAGWEKLFF.

The genes are TRBV23-1 and TRBJ2-1; 12 positions agree with TRBD1. TRBV23-1 is given ORF status, its function remaining uncertain. The V gene end was trimmed by 6 bases and the J gene end by 7 bases; junction bases not matched to a gene: 4. This CDR3 has 14 residues. The CDR3 nucleotides are TGCGCCAGCAGACGGGACAGGGGGCGGAATGAGCAGTTCTTC. It yields the protein CASRRDRGRNEQFF.

DNA of the CDR3: TGTGCCAGCAGTTTTTGGTCCGGGGAGCAGTACTTC. This encodes CASSFWSGEQYF. This chain connects TRBV25-1 to TRBJ2-7; no clear D gene. Germline CDR1 and CDR2: MGHDK and SYGVNS. This CDR3 is built from 12 residues. V gave up 5 bases and J gave up 7 bases, with 12 bases separating them.

This rearrangement joins TRBV7-9 to TRBJ2-2; 12 bases are shared with TRBD2. The trim removed 4 bases at V and 5 bases at J, leaving 5 bases unmatched. Germline V lookup: CDR1 SEHNR, CDR2 FQNEAQ (reference sequence). There are 16 residues in the CDR3. The CDR3 DNA sequence: TGTGCCAGCAGCTCGCCGACTAGCGGGAGAACCGGGGAGCTGTTTTTT. This translates into CASSSPTSGRTGELFF. Full variable domain (missing parts from reference TRBV7-9 and TRBJ2-2): DTGVSQNPRHKITKRGQNVTFRCDPISEHNRLYWYRQTLGQGPEFLTYFQNEAQLEKSRLLSDRFSAERPKGSFSTLEIQRTEQGDSAMYLCASSSPTSGRTGELFFGEGSRLTVL.

V and J are TRBV27 and TRBJ2-7, with D perhaps being TRBD1 or TRBD2 (5 bases each). The CDR3 extends over 13 amino acids. Germline V gene sequence: CDR1 MNHEY, CDR2 SMNVEV (reference sequence). Trimming stripped 3 bases from V and 12 bases from J, with 18 bases between. The CDR3 coding sequence is TGTGCCAGCAGTTTTGGGACCCTTAGCTGGACGTACTTC. It specifies CASSFGTLSWTYF.

The chain employs TRBV27 and TRBJ2-7; D might be TRBD2 (5 bases). The germline V gene has CDR1 MNHEY and CDR2 SMNVEV (reference sequence). V gave up 2 bases and J gave up 3 bases, with 14 bases separating them. This CDR3 is 15 amino acids long. The CDR3 loop reads CASSLTGFMVYEQYF. The DNA for the CDR3 is TGTGCCAGCAGTTTAACGGGGTTTATGGTCTACGAGCAGTACTTC.

The rearrangement uses TRBV4-1 and TRBJ1-2, with TRBD1 matching 10 bases. The V segment lost 4 bases and the J segment 0 bases; nucleotides outside the gene matches: 8. The length of the CDR3 is 17 residues. Germline V gives CDR1 MGHRA, CDR2 YSYEKL. The CDR3 here is CASSPSGTGETNYGYTF. The CDR3 DNA reads as TGCGCCAGCAGCCCTTCTGGGACAGGGGAGACTAACTATGGCTACACCTTC.

CDR3 DNA sequence: TGTGCCAGCAGCGCCGACAGGAGCACTGAAGCTTTCTTT. This sequence encodes CASSADRSTEAFF. V usage is TRBV9 and J usage is TRBJ1-1, with D maybe TRBD1 (6 bases). The V gene's germline CDR1 is SGDLS and CDR2 YYNGEE. The V gene lost 3 bases and the J gene lost 4 bases, with 10 bases spanning the gap. There are 13 residues in the CDR3. Looking up the rest from reference TRBV9 and TRBJ1-1 gives the full variable domain: DSGVTQTPKHLITATGQRVTLRCSPRSGDLSVYWYQQSLDQGLQFLIQYYNGEERAKGNILERFSAQQFPDLHSELNLSSLELGDSALYFCASSADRSTEAFFGQGTRLTVV.

In this sample, this clone turned up a few times. The V call is TRBV19, the J call TRBJ2-7, with D hard to call. V was cut by 0 bases and J by 4 bases, with 7 bases left in between. CDR3 length: 13 amino acids. Germline V gives CDR1 LNHDA, CDR2 SQIVND (reference sequence). Written as DNA, the CDR3 is TGTGCCAGTAGTATAGACGGAGTGTACGAGCAGTACTTC. Translated, it gives CASSIDGVYEQYF.

J is TRBJ2-2 and V is TRBV15; D gene uncertain. Germline V CDR1 and CDR2: LNHNV, YYDKDF (reference sequence). The CDR3 is 16 amino acids. Trimming left V 4 bases short and J 2 bases short, with 14 bases between. The chain's CDR3 is CATSIGRPINTGELFF. DNA of the CDR3: TGTGCCACCAGCATAGGTAGACCCATAAACACCGGGGAGCTGTTTTTT.

The chain links TRBV29-1 to TRBJ2-7, with unresolved D. CDR1 is SQVTM and CDR2 is ANQGSEA in the germline V gene. This CDR3 spans 10 amino acids. V lost 6 bases to trimming and J lost 3 bases, with 6 bases between them. CDR3 bases: TGCAGCGTCGTAAACTACGAGCAGTACTTC. Residues: CSVVNYEQYF.

A few counts support this clone. This chain joins TRBV10-1 and TRBJ2-7, with 12 bases fitting TRBD2. V shed 3 bases, J shed 2 bases, and the junction held 11 bases outside the gene matches. The CDR3 is made up of 18 amino acids. In germline, CDR1 is WNHNN, CDR2 SYGVQD (reference sequence). For the CDR3, the DNA is TGCGCCAGCAGTGACCAACTAGCGGGAGGATTTGAAGCCTACGAGCAGTACTTC. It encodes CASSDQLAGGFEAYEQYF.

CDR3 loop: CASSPAPRGDNEQFF. The CDR3 bases are TGTGCCAGCAGCCCGGCGCCGCGGGGGGACAATGAGCAGTTCTTC. This chain links TRBV7-6 with TRBJ2-1, with 8 bases identical to TRBD2. V lost 5 bases, J lost 5 bases, and 8 bases stayed unmatched. The CDR3 covers 15 residues. CDR1 SGHVS and CDR2 FNYEAQ come from the germline V gene.

This clone was found once. The V gene is TRBV13, the J gene TRBJ2-1, with a tentative D call TRBD2 (6 bases). Germline V gene lookup returns CDR1 PRHDT and CDR2 FYEKMQ (reference sequence). Trimming shortened V by 3 bases and J by 9 bases, and 12 bases separated the two germline ends. The CDR3 extends over 13 amino acids. CDR3 residues: CASSFSGVGEQFF. CDR3 DNA sequence: TGTGCCAGCAGCTTCTCGGGAGTAGGTGAGCAGTTCTTC.

The CDR3 bases are TGTGCCAGCAGCCCGGGACTAGCGGGAGGGCCGGAAGAAACAGATACGCAGTATTTT. Its protein is CASSPGLAGGPEETDTQYF. The chain recombines TRBV13 with TRBJ2-3, with 16 bases that match TRBD2. Germline V gene sequence: CDR1 PRHDT, CDR2 FYEKMQ (reference sequence). V trimming: 5 bases; J trimming: 3 bases; junction bases outside the gene matches: 11. CDR3 length: 19 amino acids.

The chain recombines TRBV9 with TRBJ2-6; the D gene is possibly TRBD2 (6 bases). This CDR3 has 15 amino acids. The germline V gene encodes CDR1 SGDLS and CDR2 YYNGEE. The V end was cut by 3 bases, the J end by 0 bases, with 7 bases between. The CDR3 DNA follows: TGTGCCAGCAGCGGGGGAGGCTCTGGGGCCAACGTCCTGACTTTC. Translated, it gives CASSGGGSGANVLTF.

This chain connects TRBV29-1 to TRBJ1-2; D not resolved. CDR1 SQVTM and CDR2 ANQGSEA come from the germline V gene. This CDR3 is 13 amino acids long. Between the trimmed V and J ends, which lost 4 bases and 3 bases, there was a span of 12 bases. The CDR3 sequence: CSVVGRTDYGYTF. In nucleotides, the CDR3 is TGCAGCGTTGTGGGCAGGACGGACTATGGCTACACCTTC.

The CDR3 region has the DNA TGTGCCAGCAGCTTTGAGGACCATCCACTGATAACCCAGTACTTC. Translated: CASSFEDHPLITQYF. The J gene is TRBJ2-5, the V gene TRBV11-2; no reliable D call. Germline values: CDR1 SGHAT, CDR2 FQNNGV. This CDR3 has 15 residues. The V end was cut by 3 bases, the J end by 8 bases, with 19 bases between.

The chain employs TRBV4-2 and TRBJ2-1; 10 positions agree with TRBD2. The CDR3 consists of 19 residues. Germline CDR1 LGHNA, CDR2 YNFKEQ. After removal of 0 bases from V and 4 bases from J, the junction contained 12 bases not matched to a gene. CDR3 residues: CASSQESLAGARIYNEQFF. The CDR3 coding sequence is TGTGCCAGCAGCCAAGAGTCGCTAGCGGGAGCCCGAATTTACAATGAGCAGTTCTTC.

This CDR3 reads CASSPEGGSSYNEQFF. CDR3 sequence (DNA): TGTGCCAGCAGCCCCGAAGGCGGGAGCTCCTACAATGAGCAGTTCTTC. The chain employs TRBV9 and TRBJ2-1, with 7 positions matching TRBD2. With 4 bases clipped from V and 0 bases from J, the junction kept 7 bases outside the gene matches. CDR1 and CDR2 (germline): SGDLS, YYNGEE. The CDR3 has 16 amino acids.